The present TCR beta chain was sequenced within a study of neurological immune-mediated disorders. This clonotype appeared many times. Its cognate antigen is unknown. J was trimmed by 0 bases and V by 6 bases; bases with no gene match: 5. The CDR3 is 15 residues long. The V gene's germline CDR1 is DFQATT and CDR2 SNEGSKA (reference sequence). The cDNA came from 5'RACE, which used 10-nucleotide random UMIs. One entry per CDR3 protein results from TCRdb running MiXCR on the 5' RACE reads. The sample includes roughly 32,000 distinct CDR3 sequences, 3.5% to 4% of them seen just once. Study-wide results and limits: Grouping of repertoires by phylogeny put those of 18 of 34 multiple sclerosis patients into a single related-CDR3 cluster, a possible signature.

This chain uses TRBV20-1 with TRBJ2-1; 10 bases align to TRBD2. This receptor was identified in a man between 25 and 39 years old with multiple sclerosis. The sample comprised PBMCs. The CDR3 sequence: CSAKLAGVSYNEQFF. In nucleotides, the CDR3 is TGCAGTGCAAAGCTAGCGGGGGTCTCCTACAATGAGCAGTTCTTC.